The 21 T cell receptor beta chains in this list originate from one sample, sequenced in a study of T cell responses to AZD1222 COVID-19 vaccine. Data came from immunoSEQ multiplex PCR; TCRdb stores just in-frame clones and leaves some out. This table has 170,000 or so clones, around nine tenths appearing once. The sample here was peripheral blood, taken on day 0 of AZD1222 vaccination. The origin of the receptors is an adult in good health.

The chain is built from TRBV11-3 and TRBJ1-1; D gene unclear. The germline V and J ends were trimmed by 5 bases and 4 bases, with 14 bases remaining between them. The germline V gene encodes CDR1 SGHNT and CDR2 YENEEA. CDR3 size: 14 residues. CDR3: CASSGRGGSTEAFF. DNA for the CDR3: TGTGCCAGCAGCGGTCGAGGAGGTTCCACTGAAGCTTTCTTT.

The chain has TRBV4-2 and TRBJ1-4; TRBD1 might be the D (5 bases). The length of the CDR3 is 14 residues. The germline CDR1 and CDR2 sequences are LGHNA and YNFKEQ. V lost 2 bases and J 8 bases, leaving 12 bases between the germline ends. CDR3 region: CASSQPGGDEKLFF. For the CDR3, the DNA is TGTGCCAGCAGCCAACCGGGGGGGGACGAAAAACTGTTTTTT.

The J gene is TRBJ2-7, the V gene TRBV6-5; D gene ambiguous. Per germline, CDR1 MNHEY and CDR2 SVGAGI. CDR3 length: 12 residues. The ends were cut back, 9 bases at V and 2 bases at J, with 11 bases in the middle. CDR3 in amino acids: CASAVGTYEQYF. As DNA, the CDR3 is TGTGCCAGTGCCGTAGGAACCTACGAGCAGTACTTC.

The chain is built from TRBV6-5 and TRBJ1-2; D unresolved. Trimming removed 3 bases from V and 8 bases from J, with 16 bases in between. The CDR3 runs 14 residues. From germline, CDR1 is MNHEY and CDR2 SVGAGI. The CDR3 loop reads CASSYSADREGYTF. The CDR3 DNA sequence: TGTGCCAGCAGTTATTCCGCGGACCGGGAGGGCTACACCTTC.

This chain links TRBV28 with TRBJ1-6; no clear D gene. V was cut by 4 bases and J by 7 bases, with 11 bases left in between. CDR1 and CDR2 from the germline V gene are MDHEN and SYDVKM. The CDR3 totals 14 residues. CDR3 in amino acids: CASSSRRTNSPLHF. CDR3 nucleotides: TGTGCCAGCAGTTCCCGCCGCACAAATTCACCCCTCCACTTT.

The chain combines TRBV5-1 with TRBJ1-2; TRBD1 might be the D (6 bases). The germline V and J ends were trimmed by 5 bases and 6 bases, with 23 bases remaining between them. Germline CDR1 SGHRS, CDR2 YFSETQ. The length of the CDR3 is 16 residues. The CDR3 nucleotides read TGCGCCAGCAGGGTCGTTAAGGGGCCAGGGGACGATGGCTACACCTTC. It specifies CASRVVKGPGDDGYTF.

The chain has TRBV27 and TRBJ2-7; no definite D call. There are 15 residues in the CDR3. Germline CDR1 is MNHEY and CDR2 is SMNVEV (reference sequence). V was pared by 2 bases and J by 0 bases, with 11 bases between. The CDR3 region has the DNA TGTGCCAGCAGTTTAGACGGCACGCTCTCCTACGAGCAGTACTTC. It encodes CASSLDGTLSYEQYF.

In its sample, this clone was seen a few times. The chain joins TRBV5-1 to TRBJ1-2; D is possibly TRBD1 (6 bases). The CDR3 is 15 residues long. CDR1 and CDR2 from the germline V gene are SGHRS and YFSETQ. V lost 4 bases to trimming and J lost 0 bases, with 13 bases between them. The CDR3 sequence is CASSRGQSTNYGYTF. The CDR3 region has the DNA TGCGCCAGCAGCAGAGGACAGTCGACTAACTATGGCTACACCTTC.

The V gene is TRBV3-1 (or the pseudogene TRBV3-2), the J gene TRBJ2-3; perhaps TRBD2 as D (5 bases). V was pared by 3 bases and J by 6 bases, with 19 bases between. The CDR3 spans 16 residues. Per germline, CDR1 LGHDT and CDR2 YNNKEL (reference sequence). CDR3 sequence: CASSQVLGELRDTQYF. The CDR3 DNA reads TGTGCCAGCAGCCAGGTACTAGGCGAGTTACGGGATACGCAGTATTTT.

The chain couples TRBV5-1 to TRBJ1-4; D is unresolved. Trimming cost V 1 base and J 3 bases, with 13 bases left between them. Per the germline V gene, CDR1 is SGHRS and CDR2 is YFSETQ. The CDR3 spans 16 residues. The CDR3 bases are TGCGCCAGCAGCTTGCAGCAGCTCGAGGCTAATGAAAAACTGTTTTTT. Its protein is CASSLQQLEANEKLFF.

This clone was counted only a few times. CDR3 nucleotides: TGTGCCAGCAGCTCTTACCTTTCGCTGGGGGGGGGCACTGAAGCTTTCTTT. This sequence encodes CASSSYLSLGGGTEAFF. The chain has TRBV7-8 and TRBJ1-1; tentative D call: TRBD1 (5 bases). V lost 4 bases to trimming and J lost 4 bases, with 22 bases between them. Germline-derived CDR1 and CDR2 are SGHVS and FQNEAQ. The CDR3 consists of 17 residues. Together with reference TRBV7-8 and TRBJ1-1, the CDR3 gives the full variable domain: GAGVSQSPRYKVAKRGQDVALRCDPISGHVSLFWYQQALGQGPEFLTYFQNEAQLDKSGLPSDRFFAERPEGSVSTLKIQRTQQEDSAVYLCASSSYLSLGGGTEAFFGQGTRLTVV.

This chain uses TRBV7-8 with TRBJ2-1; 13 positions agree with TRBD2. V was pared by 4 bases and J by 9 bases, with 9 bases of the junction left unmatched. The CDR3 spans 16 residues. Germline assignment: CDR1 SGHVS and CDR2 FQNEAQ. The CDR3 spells CASSSGLAGAPGEQFF. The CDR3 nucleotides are TGTGCCAGCAGCTCCGGACTAGCGGGGGCCCCGGGTGAGCAGTTCTTC.

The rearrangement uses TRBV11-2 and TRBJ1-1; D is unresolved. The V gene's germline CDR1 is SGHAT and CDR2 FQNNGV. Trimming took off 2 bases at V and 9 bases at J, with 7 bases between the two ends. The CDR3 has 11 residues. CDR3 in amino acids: CASSLLGKAFF. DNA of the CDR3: TGTGCCAGCAGCTTACTAGGGAAAGCTTTCTTT.

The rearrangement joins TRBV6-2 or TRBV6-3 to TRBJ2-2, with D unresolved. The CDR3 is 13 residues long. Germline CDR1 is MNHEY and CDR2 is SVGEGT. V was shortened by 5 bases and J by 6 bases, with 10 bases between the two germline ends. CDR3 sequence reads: CASSKGGAGELFF. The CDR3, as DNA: TGTGCCAGCAGTAAGGGTGGTGCCGGGGAGCTGTTTTTT.

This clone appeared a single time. CDR3 DNA sequence: TGTGCCAGCAGCGATAGCGGGTCCACCTACAATGAGCAGTTCTTC. Protein sequence: CASSDSGSTYNEQFF. This rearrangement joins TRBV7-3 to TRBJ2-1; 7 bases fit TRBD2. CDR1 and CDR2 (germline): SGHTA, FQGTGA. This CDR3 comprises 15 residues. Germline trimming cut 5 bases from V and 2 bases from J; bases unmatched to any gene: 6.

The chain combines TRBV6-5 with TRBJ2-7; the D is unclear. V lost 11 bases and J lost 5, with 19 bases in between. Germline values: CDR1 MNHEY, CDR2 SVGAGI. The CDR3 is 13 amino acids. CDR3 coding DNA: TGTGCCGTTAGCATCAGGCATTTTGACGAGCAGTACTTC. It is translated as CAVSIRHFDEQYF.

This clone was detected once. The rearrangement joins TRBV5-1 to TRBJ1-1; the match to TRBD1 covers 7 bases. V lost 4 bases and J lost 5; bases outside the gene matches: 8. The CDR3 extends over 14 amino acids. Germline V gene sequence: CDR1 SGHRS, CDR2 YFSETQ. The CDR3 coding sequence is TGCGCCAGCAGCATGCAACAGGGGCGTACTGAAGCTTTCTTT. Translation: CASSMQQGRTEAFF.

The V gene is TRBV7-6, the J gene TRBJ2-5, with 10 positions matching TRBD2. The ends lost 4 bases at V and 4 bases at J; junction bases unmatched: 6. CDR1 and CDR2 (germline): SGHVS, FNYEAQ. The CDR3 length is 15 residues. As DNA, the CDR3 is TGTGCCAGCAGCTCAGGACTAGCGGAGGGAGAGACCCAGTACTTC. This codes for CASSSGLAEGETQYF.

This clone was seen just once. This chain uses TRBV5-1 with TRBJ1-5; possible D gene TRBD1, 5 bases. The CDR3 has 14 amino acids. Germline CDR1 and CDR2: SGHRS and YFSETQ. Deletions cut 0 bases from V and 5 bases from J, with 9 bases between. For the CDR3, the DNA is TGCGCCAGCAGCTTGGGGGACGGGGATCAGCCCCAGCATTTT. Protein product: CASSLGDGDQPQHF.

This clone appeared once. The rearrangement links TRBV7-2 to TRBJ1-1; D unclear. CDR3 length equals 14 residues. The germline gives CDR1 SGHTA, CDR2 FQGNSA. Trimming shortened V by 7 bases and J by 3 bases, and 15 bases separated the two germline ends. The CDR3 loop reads CASTKLISYTEAFF. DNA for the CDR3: TGTGCCAGCACGAAACTGATTAGTTACACTGAAGCTTTCTTT. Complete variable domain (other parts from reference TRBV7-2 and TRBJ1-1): GAGVSQSPSNKVTEKGKDVELRCDPISGHTALYWYRQSLGQGLEFLIYFQGNSAPDKSGLPSDRFSAERTGGSVSTLTIQRTQQEDSAVYLCASTKLISYTEAFFGQGTRLTVV.

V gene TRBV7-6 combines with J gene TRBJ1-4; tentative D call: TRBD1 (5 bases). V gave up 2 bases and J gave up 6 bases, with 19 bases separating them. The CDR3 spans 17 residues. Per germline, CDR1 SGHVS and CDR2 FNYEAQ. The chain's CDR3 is CASSLLGRGAIDEKLFF. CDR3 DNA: TGTGCCAGCAGCTTATTGGGGCGAGGGGCAATAGATGAAAAACTGTTTTTT.